These 25 T cell receptor beta chains were all obtained from the same sample, sequenced in a study of blood T cell repertoires in COVID-19. Method: immunoSEQ multiplex PCR; TCRdb's copy keeps in-frame clones and lacks some. The table has roughly 70,000 clones, 75% to 90% seen once. The sample taken for sequencing was peripheral blood. The receptors stem from a man in his sixties or seventies who had recovered from COVID-19.

The chain links TRBV7-2 to TRBJ2-7, with a tentative D call TRBD1 (6 bases). Per germline, CDR1 SGHTA and CDR2 FQGNSA. With 6 bases removed from V and 1 base from J, the gap between germline ends came to 19 bases. The CDR3 consists of 16 residues. The CDR3 DNA follows: TGTGCCAGCAGTCAACTACAGGGTTTTTATTCCTACGAGCAGTACTTC. Encoded protein: CASSQLQGFYSYEQYF.

The CDR3 spells CASSSIGVVGYGYTF. CDR3 DNA sequence: TGCGCCAGCAGCTCTATAGGGGTAGTAGGCTATGGCTACACCTTC. The rearrangement uses TRBV5-1 and TRBJ1-2; D is possibly TRBD1 (5 bases). The CDR3 length is 15 residues. CDR1 and CDR2 from the germline V gene are SGHRS and YFSETQ. V was trimmed by 3 bases and J by 4 bases, leaving 16 bases between them.

This chain connects TRBV11-3 to TRBJ1-3; 7 nucleotides align to TRBD1. The CDR3 consists of 15 residues. Per germline, CDR1 SGHNT and CDR2 YENEEA. The ends lost 5 bases at V and 0 bases at J; junction bases unmatched: 4. The CDR3 DNA follows: TGTGCCAGCAGCCCTACAGGGGTCTCTGGAAACACCATATATTTT. This translates into CASSPTGVSGNTIYF.

The chain couples TRBV10-3 to TRBJ2-2; 10 bases match TRBD2. Unmatched junction bases numbered 6, after V lost 6 bases and J lost 8 bases. Per germline, CDR1 ENHRY and CDR2 SYGVKD. CDR3 length: 14 residues. The CDR3: CAIRTGTSEGELFF. Here the CDR3 DNA reads TGTGCCATCAGGACCGGGACTAGCGAGGGGGAGCTGTTTTTT.

The chain is built from TRBV7-3 and TRBJ2-2, with 14 positions matching TRBD2. There are 19 residues in the CDR3. The germline CDR1 and CDR2 sequences are SGHTA and FQGTGA. The ends lost 1 base at V and 6 bases at J; junction bases unmatched: 10. The CDR3 DNA sequence: TGTGCCAGCAGCTTAAACCCGGGACTAGCGGGGGCCCCGGCCGGGGAGCTGTTTTTT. Translation: CASSLNPGLAGAPAGELFF. The entire variable domain, with the rest obtained from reference TRBV7-3 and TRBJ2-2, is as follows: GAGVSQTPSNKVTEKGKYVELRCDPISGHTALYWYRQSLGQGPEFLIYFQGTGAADDSGLPNDRFFAVRPEGSVSTLKIQRTERGDSAVYLCASSLNPGLAGAPAGELFFGEGSRLTVL.

V usage is TRBV5-1 and J usage is TRBJ2-2, with D possibly matching TRBD1 (6 bases). The V end lost 6 bases, the J end lost 5 bases, and 11 bases lay between the germline ends. Looked up from germline, CDR1 is SGHRS and CDR2 is YFSETQ. The CDR3 length is 13 residues. CDR3 nucleotides: TGCGCCAGCAACGAGGGGACAACCGGGGAGCTGTTTTTT. Translation: CASNEGTTGELFF.

The chain employs TRBV5-1 and TRBJ2-7, with TRBD1 matching over 10 bases. The CDR3 covers 15 residues. V was pared by 4 bases and J by 2 bases, with 6 bases of the junction left unmatched. CDR1 is SGHRS, CDR2 YFSETQ, per germline. CDR3 in amino acids: CASSDRGQGAYEQYF. In DNA, the CDR3 is TGCGCCAGCAGCGACCGAGGACAGGGGGCCTACGAGCAGTACTTC.

This chain links TRBV30 with TRBJ2-1, with D unclear. CDR1 is GTSNPN and CDR2 is SVGIG in the germline V gene (reference sequence). The V and J ends lost 2 bases and 0 bases respectively, with 17 bases between them. The CDR3 is made up of 17 amino acids. The DNA of the CDR3 is TGTGCCTGGAGTCTAACGTACGGGTCTAGCTCCTACAATGAGCAGTTCTTC. It specifies CAWSLTYGSSSYNEQFF.

This clone has just a few counts. The CDR3 is CSATSGGQETQYF. CDR3 bases: TGCAGCGCCACCTCAGGGGGCCAAGAGACCCAGTACTTC. The rearrangement links TRBV29-1 to TRBJ2-5; 7 bases match TRBD1. The V gene end was trimmed by 7 bases and the J gene end by 1 base; junction bases not matched to a gene: 6. CDR1 and CDR2 from the germline V gene are SQVTM and ANQGSEA. The CDR3 runs to 13 residues.

J is TRBJ2-2 and V is TRBV24-1; D is unresolved. The V gene's germline CDR1 is KGHDR and CDR2 SFDVKD. The CDR3 covers 13 residues. With 2 bases removed from V and 4 bases from J, the gap between germline ends came to 4 bases. The CDR3 coding sequence is TGTGCCACCAGTGATTCGGTCACCGGGGAGCTGTTTTTT. It yields the protein CATSDSVTGELFF.

The chain employs TRBV3-1 (or the pseudogene TRBV3-2) and TRBJ2-3; the D gene is possibly TRBD1 (6 bases). From germline, CDR1 is LGHDT and CDR2 YNNKEL (reference sequence). V was pared by 2 bases and J by 4 bases, with 10 bases between. The CDR3 sequence is 14 residues long. CDR3 nucleotides: TGTGCCAGCAGCCAACAGGGGAGACCAGATACGCAGTATTTT. It is translated as CASSQQGRPDTQYF.

The chain uses TRBV7-2 and TRBJ2-2; tentative D call: TRBD2 (6 bases). In germline, CDR1 is SGHTA, CDR2 FQGNSA. Trimming cost V 5 bases and J 0 bases, with 13 bases left between them. CDR3 length: 16 amino acids. CDR3 DNA: TGTGCCAGCAGCCCCCCCGGGAGAACGAACACCGGGGAGCTGTTTTTT. It yields the protein CASSPPGRTNTGELFF.

The rearrangement links TRBV7-7 to TRBJ2-2; 7 bases match TRBD1. The length of the CDR3 is 15 residues. Germline V lookup: CDR1 SSHAT, CDR2 FNYEAQ (reference sequence). With V trimmed by 1 base and J by 3 bases, 2 bases remained unmatched. The CDR3: CASSLGTGDTGELFF. The CDR3 bases are TGTGCCAGCAGCTTAGGAACAGGGGACACCGGGGAGCTGTTTTTT.

This clone was picked up one time. At one end the junction does not follow the germline gene, possibly because of a read error. This chain connects TRBV2 to TRBJ2-4; 12 nucleotides agree with TRBD1. The CDR3 loop spans 14 amino acids. Germline V gives CDR1 SNHLY, CDR2 FYNNEI. Written as DNA, the CDR3 is TGTGCCAGCGGGGAGGGGACAGGGGGCGCCGGTTCTTTTTTC. Translating it yields CASGEGTGGAGSFF.

The genes are TRBV3-1 (or the pseudogene TRBV3-2) and TRBJ2-7; D is unclear. This CDR3 comprises 15 residues. V lost 1 base, J lost 3 bases, and 13 bases lay in between. Germline lookup yields CDR1 LGHDT and CDR2 YNNKEL (reference sequence). CDR3 sequence reads: CASSQVGSHSYEQYF. Here the CDR3 DNA reads TGTGCCAGCAGCCAAGTTGGTTCCCACAGCTACGAGCAGTACTTC.

The rearrangement uses TRBV15 and TRBJ2-5; D not certain. The germline CDR1 and CDR2 sequences are LNHNV and YYDKDF (reference sequence). V lost 3 bases to trimming and J lost 0 bases, with 5 bases between them. This CDR3 region has 13 residues. This CDR3 reads CATSRGYQETQYF. DNA of the CDR3: TGTGCCACCAGCAGGGGCTACCAAGAGACCCAGTACTTC.

The V gene is TRBV5-4, the J gene TRBJ2-7; possible D gene TRBD1, 7 bases. The V end was cut by 3 bases, the J end by 1 base, with 17 bases between. The CDR3 length is 16 residues. Germline lookup yields CDR1 SGHNT and CDR2 YYREEE (reference sequence). The CDR3 reads CASSSSRGRGSYEQYF. The CDR3 bases are TGTGCCAGCAGCTCCTCGCGGGGCAGGGGGTCCTACGAGCAGTACTTC. The full variable domain, with the rest looked up from reference TRBV5-4 and TRBJ2-7, is ETGVTQSPTHLIKTRGQQVTLRCSSQSGHNTVSWYQQALGQGPQFIFQYYREEENGRGNFPPRFSGLQFPNYSSELNVNALELDDSALYLCASSSSRGRGSYEQYFGPGTRLTVT.

The chain couples TRBV5-1 to TRBJ2-1, with 7 bases fitting TRBD2. J was trimmed by 7 bases and V by 0 bases; bases with no gene match: 13. CDR3 length: 17 residues. Germline lookup yields CDR1 SGHRS and CDR2 YFSETQ. The CDR3 sequence: CASSLGALAARGNEQFF. The CDR3 DNA is TGCGCCAGCAGCTTGGGGGCTCTAGCGGCCCGGGGGAATGAGCAGTTCTTC.

The V call is TRBV7-2, the J call TRBJ2-1; 7 nucleotides match TRBD2. V dropped 1 base and J dropped 9; count of bases not matched to a gene: 9. Germline loops: CDR1 SGHTA, CDR2 FQGNSA. The CDR3 runs to 15 residues. CDR3: CASSLVAGVGSEQFF. In nucleotides, the CDR3 is TGTGCCAGCAGCTTAGTGGCGGGAGTAGGTAGTGAGCAGTTCTTC. Supplemented by reference TRBV7-2 and TRBJ2-1, the full variable domain reads GAGVSQSPSNKVTEKGKDVELRCDPISGHTALYWYRQSLGQGLEFLIYFQGNSAPDKSGLPSDRFSAERTGGSVSTLTIQRTQQEDSAVYLCASSLVAGVGSEQFFGPGTRLTVL.

This rearrangement joins TRBV28 to TRBJ2-7, with TRBD1 matching 7 bases. CDR1 is MDHEN, CDR2 SYDVKM, per germline. CDR3 size: 11 residues. Germline trimming cut 8 bases from V and 2 bases from J; bases unmatched to any gene: 0. CDR3 DNA sequence: TGTGCCAGCGGACAGGCCTACGAGCAGTACTTC. It translates to CASGQAYEQYF.

The CDR3 nucleotides are TGCGCCAGCAGCGCCGGATGGGACAGTTACAATGAGCAGTTCTTC. Its translation is CASSAGWDSYNEQFF. The genes are TRBV4-1 and TRBJ2-1; 7 bases agree with TRBD1. V shed 5 bases and J 4 bases; nucleotides not matched to a gene: 8. The length of the CDR3 is 15 residues. Germline V lookup: CDR1 MGHRA, CDR2 YSYEKL.

The chain combines TRBV11-3 with TRBJ2-6; 7 bases are shared with TRBD1. The CDR3 contains 17 residues. CDR1 is SGHNT, CDR2 YENEEA, per germline. The V segment lost 5 bases and the J segment 0 bases; nucleotides outside the gene matches: 7. The CDR3 bases are TGTGCCAGCAGCAAAAGACAGGGCCCCTCTGGGGCCAACGTCCTGACTTTC. Translating it yields CASSKRQGPSGANVLTF.

A few counts support this clone. The rearrangement uses TRBV2 and TRBJ1-6, with 7 bases lining up with TRBD1. CDR1 is SNHLY, CDR2 FYNNEI, per germline. Germline trimming cut 6 bases from V and 5 bases from J; bases unmatched to any gene: 7. CDR3 length: 15 amino acids. CDR3 nucleotide sequence: TGTGCCAGCAGCGAGACAGGGTCCCATAATTCACCCCTCCACTTT. This codes for CASSETGSHNSPLHF.

This clone was seen once. The chain carries TRBV19 and TRBJ1-1, with TRBD1 matching 9 bases. The CDR3 spans 15 residues. V shed 5 bases and J 1 base; nucleotides not matched to a gene: 5. Per the germline V gene, CDR1 is LNHDA and CDR2 is SQIVND (reference sequence). Here the CDR3 reads CASSPGTGRNTEAFF. The CDR3 DNA reads as TGTGCCAGTAGTCCCGGGACAGGGAGGAACACTGAAGCTTTCTTT.

The genes are TRBV6-1 and TRBJ1-6; the match to TRBD1 covers 8 bases. Trimming removed 2 bases from V and 9 bases from J; junction bases left unmatched: 9. Looked up from germline, CDR1 is MNHNS and CDR2 is SASEGT. The CDR3 consists of 16 residues. DNA of the CDR3: TGTGCCAGCAGTGAACAAGGGACAGGTCTAGGTTCACCCCTCCACTTT. This gives the protein CASSEQGTGLGSPLHF.